These 12 T cell receptor beta chains share one sample of origin, sequenced in a study of blood T cell repertoires in COVID-19. Some clones are missing from TCRdb's copy, which holds only in-frame ones; the method was immunoSEQ multiplex PCR. Of fewer than 100,000 clones detected, about 89% appear once; the ten largest clones hold approximately 7.4%. Sequencing was done on a sample of peripheral blood. These receptors all stem from a human donor with acute or convalescent COVID-19. The donor label of this sample is uncertain.

The V and J genes are TRBV3-1 (or the pseudogene TRBV3-2) and TRBJ2-5; 12 bases fit TRBD2. The germline V gene has CDR1 LGHDT and CDR2 YNNKEL (reference sequence). The CDR3 spans 16 residues. V lost 4 bases and J lost 1; bases outside the gene matches: 4. The CDR3 here is CASSPGLAGLQETQYF. The CDR3 coding sequence is TGTGCCAGCAGCCCTGGACTAGCGGGGCTCCAAGAGACCCAGTACTTC.

A single count supports this clone. V is TRBV6-2 or TRBV6-3 and J is TRBJ2-2; the match to TRBD2 covers 9 bases. V was pared by 6 bases and J by 6 bases, with 8 bases of the junction left unmatched. CDR3 length equals 15 residues. The germline V gene has CDR1 MNHEY and CDR2 SVGEGT. In nucleotides, the CDR3 is TGTGCCAGCAGCCAGGGACTAGCTGTTGCCGGGGAGCTGTTTTTT. Its protein is CASSQGLAVAGELFF.

The V gene is TRBV7-3, the J gene TRBJ1-1, with 9 bases aligning to TRBD1. The ends lost 6 bases at V and 1 base at J; junction bases unmatched: 6. Per germline, CDR1 SGHTA and CDR2 FQGTGA. The CDR3 totals 15 residues. The CDR3 nucleotides are TGTGCCAGCAGTCCACAGGGGGCGCAGAACACTGAAGCTTTCTTT. Protein: CASSPQGAQNTEAFF. Full variable domain (outside the CDR3, taken from reference TRBV7-3 and TRBJ1-1): GAGVSQTPSNKVTEKGKYVELRCDPISGHTALYWYRQSLGQGPEFLIYFQGTGAADDSGLPNDRFFAVRPEGSVSTLKIQRTERGDSAVYLCASSPQGAQNTEAFFGQGTRLTVV.

This clone has a handful of counts. The rearrangement links TRBV5-4 to TRBJ1-1; tentative D call: TRBD1 (5 bases). V was clipped by 5 bases and J by 1 base, with 12 bases between them. The germline CDR1 and CDR2 sequences are SGHNT and YYREEE (reference sequence). CDR3 size: 14 residues. The CDR3, as DNA: TGTGCCAGCAGGTTGAGGGGATCGAACACTGAAGCTTTCTTT. It codes for CASRLRGSNTEAFF.

This sequence joins TRBV6-1 and TRBJ2-5, with D possibly matching TRBD1 (6 bases). This CDR3 is 14 amino acids long. Germline V CDR1 and CDR2: MNHNS, SASEGT. V lost 2 bases to trimming and J lost 1 base, with 8 bases between them. DNA of the CDR3: TGTGCCAGCAGTGAACAGGGGAGCCAAGAGACCCAGTACTTC. As protein: CASSEQGSQETQYF.

Here the CDR3 DNA reads TGTGCCAGCAGTGACACTAACTATGGCTACACCTTC. Protein sequence: CASSDTNYGYTF. The genes are TRBV6-1 and TRBJ1-2; D not resolved. This CDR3 is built from 12 residues. Trimming stripped 3 bases from V and 0 bases from J, with 2 bases between. Germline CDR1 is MNHNS and CDR2 is SASEGT.

V gene TRBV14 combines with J gene TRBJ1-4, with D possibly TRBD1 on 5 matching bases. Trimming cost V 4 bases and J 2 bases, with 8 bases left between them. Germline assignment: CDR1 SGHDN and CDR2 FVKESK. CDR3 length: 14 residues. CDR3 protein: CASSPRQTNEKLFF. Written as DNA, the CDR3 is TGTGCCAGCAGCCCCCGACAGACTAATGAAAAACTGTTTTTT.

This clone has ten or more counts. The rearrangement joins TRBV6-5 to TRBJ1-5, with TRBD1 identical over 8 bases. V shed 7 bases and J 3 bases; nucleotides not matched to a gene: 2. Germline V gene sequence: CDR1 MNHEY, CDR2 SVGAGI. CDR3 length: 13 residues. In DNA form, the CDR3 reads TGTGCCAGCACAGGGGGCTACAATCAGCCCCAGCATTTT. Protein product: CASTGGYNQPQHF.

This clone was counted a single time. The genes are TRBV27 and TRBJ2-5, with TRBD2 identical over 7 bases. Germline assignment: CDR1 MNHEY and CDR2 SMNVEV (reference sequence). The CDR3 spans 14 residues. V trimming: 1 base; J trimming: 2 bases; junction bases outside the gene matches: 1. CDR3 residues: CASSLWGGQETQYF. Here the CDR3 DNA reads TGTGCCAGCAGTTTATGGGGGGGGCAAGAGACCCAGTACTTC.

The V gene is TRBV12-3 or TRBV12-4, the J gene TRBJ1-3; D gene uncertain. This CDR3 is 13 amino acids long. The V end lost 6 bases, the J end lost 4 bases, and 10 bases lay between the germline ends. CDR3 residues: CASSYYAGNTIYF. The CDR3 bases are TGTGCCAGCAGCTACTATGCAGGAAACACCATATATTTT.

The chain joins TRBV4-3 to TRBJ2-7, with TRBD2 identical over 8 bases. The CDR3 is made up of 22 amino acids. CDR1 and CDR2 (germline): LGHNA, YSLEER. The ends lost 1 base at V and 5 bases at J; junction bases unmatched: 28. The CDR3 here is CASSQVVFRSGTRKTPQDEQYF. The CDR3 nucleotides read TGCGCCAGCAGCCAAGTTGTCTTCCGTTCTGGGACTAGGAAAACGCCCCAGGACGAGCAGTACTTC.

The gene calls are TRBV6-2 or TRBV6-3 and TRBJ2-5, with D possibly matching TRBD1 (6 bases). CDR1 and CDR2 from the germline V gene are MNHEY and SVGEGT. V dropped 0 bases and J dropped 0 bases, with 14 bases sitting between them. The CDR3 loop spans 17 amino acids. The CDR3 is CASSYSRVNRDQETQYF. Here the CDR3 DNA reads TGTGCCAGCAGTTACTCGAGGGTGAACAGGGACCAAGAGACCCAGTACTTC.